This T cell receptor (beta chain) comes out of a study of cytomegalovirus exposure and HLA in healthy donors. Study-level points and caveats: Later analysis demonstrated an association between a missense DCLRE1C variant and TCR beta V- and J-gene trimming. Fewer N-insertions than the roughly 670-donor mean were reportedly shown by an Asian-associated ancestry cluster in a later analysis.

While unrecorded immune exposures were likely, the donors were nominally healthy when sampled. Primers for the PCR totalled 60 Vbeta and 13 Jbeta. Assay: immunoSEQ multiplex PCR; the TCRdb copy retains only in-frame clones and omits some. The sample holds fewer than 100,000 clones, approximately 7.1% seen once. Of note for this clone: The antigen is undetermined. The junction differs from germline at one of its ends, possibly a read error.

The source of this sequence is a man in his fifties in good health and CMV-seronegative. Material: PBMCs.

The CDR3, as DNA: TGTGCCAGCAGCTACAGGGTGCCGGCAGAGACCCAGCACTTC. It yields the protein CASSYRVPAETQHF. The chain uses TRBV5-6 and TRBJ2-5, with D maybe TRBD1 (6 bases). CDR1 is SGHDT and CDR2 is YYEEEE in the germline V gene. This CDR3 region has 14 residues.